This TCR beta chain appears in the sequencing data of a study of OX40 agonist ivuxolimab in advanced cancers. Study-wide context: An agonistic human IgG2 monoclonal antibody against OX40 (CD134) was given.

Broader study findings: Partial responders at 0.1-3.0 mg/kg showed near-lowest clonal expansion.

The germline V gene encodes CDR1 SEHNR and CDR2 FQNEAQ (reference sequence). This CDR3 contains 14 residues. Trimming cost V 4 bases and J 2 bases, with 12 bases left between them. In the case of this clone: The antigen is not known.

Libraries were prepared by immunoSEQ multiplex PCR; TCRdb keeps only in-frame clonotypes and omits some of them. In the table there are some 83,000 clones, 90% to 95% of which are singletons. This TCR was sampled from an adult with an advanced solid tumor such as melanoma, head and neck, liver or kidney cancer. This chain uses TRBV7-9 with TRBJ2-7; no clear D. This material consisted of CD4+ or CD8+ T cells sorted from blood, taken in a trial of the OX40 agonist ivuxolimab. The CDR3 loop reads CASSWALDPYEQYF. In DNA form, the CDR3 reads TGTGCCAGCAGCTGGGCACTGGACCCCTACGAGCAGTACTTC.